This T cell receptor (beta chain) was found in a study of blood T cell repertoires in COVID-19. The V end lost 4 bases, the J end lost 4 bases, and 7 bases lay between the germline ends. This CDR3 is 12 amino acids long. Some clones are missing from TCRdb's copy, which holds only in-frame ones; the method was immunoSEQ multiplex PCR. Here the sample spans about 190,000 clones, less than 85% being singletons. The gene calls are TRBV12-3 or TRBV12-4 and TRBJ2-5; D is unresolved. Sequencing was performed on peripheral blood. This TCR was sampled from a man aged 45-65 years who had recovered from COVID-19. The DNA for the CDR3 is TGTGCCAGCAGTTCAATACTAGAGACCCAGTACTTC. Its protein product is CASSSILETQYF.